The next 20 T cell receptor beta chains were all read from a single sample in a study of blood T cells in healthy people across ages. The second PCR ran roughly 7 to 12 cycles with a sample-barcoded 5' primer and J-beta primers. TCRdb used MiXCR to reprocess the 5' RACE reads, holding one entry per CDR3 protein. Among fewer than 600,000 distinct CDR3 sequences listed, 27% were seen once. The sample was also reused in another study, on T cells of mothers and their children.

Sample: blood. The origin of the receptors is a boy between 2 and 15 years old in good health.

This clonotype has only a few counts. This chain connects TRBV7-2 to TRBJ1-2; TRBD1 might be the D (5 bases). Germline loops: CDR1 SGHTA, CDR2 FQGNSA. The CDR3 has 12 amino acids. The V end was cut by 8 bases, the J end by 3 bases, with 10 bases between. The CDR3 sequence is CASGGGDYGYTF. The CDR3 DNA follows: TGTGCCAGCGGCGGGGGGGACTATGGCTACACCTTC.

This clonotype was seen many times. The chain recombines TRBV27 with TRBJ2-5, with TRBD1 identical over 11 bases. The trim removed 6 bases at V and 5 bases at J, leaving 8 bases unmatched. CDR1 MNHEY and CDR2 SMNVEV come from the germline V gene (reference sequence). The CDR3 totals 15 residues. This chain's CDR3 is CASRQDRGRRETQYF. The DNA for the CDR3 is TGTGCCAGCAGACAGGACAGGGGGCGCCGGGAGACCCAGTACTTC.

The chain has TRBV6-5 and TRBJ2-7; weak D call: TRBD1 (6 bases). Per the germline V gene, CDR1 is MNHEY and CDR2 is SVGAGI. Trimming stripped 5 bases from V and 0 bases from J, with 17 bases between. This CDR3 has 16 residues. CDR3 sequence reads: CASSHQTGLSSYEQYF. The CDR3 DNA reads as TGTGCCAGCAGTCACCAGACAGGCCTGAGCTCCTACGAGCAGTACTTC.

This clonotype has only a few counts. This chain uses TRBV2 with TRBJ1-4; D is unclear. Trimming pared 9 bases from V and 7 bases from J, leaving 18 bases between. The CDR3 spans 14 residues. Germline V gene lookup returns CDR1 SNHLY and CDR2 FYNNEI. The CDR3 region is CASTPRVLGEKLFF. In DNA, the CDR3 is TGTGCCAGTACCCCGCGGGTGTTGGGTGAAAAACTGTTTTTT.

This clonotype was counted a few times. This chain joins TRBV10-3 and TRBJ1-5; 7 bases align to TRBD1. CDR3 length: 15 amino acids. V lost 10 bases to trimming and J lost 0 bases; unmatched junction nucleotides: 9. Germline V gives CDR1 ENHRY, CDR2 SYGVKD. The CDR3 reads CATARDRDSNQPQHF. CDR3 sequence (DNA): TGTGCCACCGCCCGGGACAGAGATAGCAATCAGCCCCAGCATTTT.

The V call is TRBV24-1, the J call TRBJ2-3; 7 bases map to TRBD1. J was trimmed by 4 bases and V by 1 base; bases with no gene match: 4. CDR1 and CDR2 from the germline V gene are KGHDR and SFDVKD. CDR3 length: 15 residues. The CDR3, as DNA: TGTGCCACCAGTGATTTCGGACAGGTAGCAGATACGCAGTATTTT. It yields the protein CATSDFGQVADTQYF.

The chain uses TRBV25-1 and TRBJ2-1, with TRBD2 identical over 9 bases. The V segment lost 8 bases and the J segment 7 bases; nucleotides outside the gene matches: 9. The CDR3 is 14 amino acids. Germline CDR1 is MGHDK and CDR2 is SYGVNS. The CDR3 reads CASGNSGSWNEQFF. CDR3 DNA sequence: TGTGCCAGCGGAAATAGCGGGAGTTGGAATGAGCAGTTCTTC. Combining the CDR3 with reference TRBV25-1 and TRBJ2-1 gives the whole variable domain EADIYQTPRYLVIGTGKKITLECSQTMGHDKMYWYQQDPGMELHLIHYSYGVNSTEKGDLSSESTVSRIRTEHFPLTLESARPSHTSQYLCASGNSGSWNEQFFGPGTRLTVL.

This clonotype was observed a few times. The chain employs TRBV29-1 and TRBJ2-5, with unresolved D. The CDR3 has 16 residues. The germline gives CDR1 SQVTM, CDR2 ANQGSEA. With 1 base removed from V and 5 bases from J, the gap between germline ends came to 20 bases. The CDR3 DNA reads as TGCAGCGTTGAAGGGCCTCGGCCCAACCTCGTGGAGACCCAGTACTTC. Amino acids: CSVEGPRPNLVETQYF.

This clonotype was detected only a few times. This sequence joins TRBV9 and TRBJ2-5; no definite D call. This CDR3 comprises 13 residues. Trimming cost V 3 bases and J 3 bases, with 9 bases left between them. Germline V gene data show CDR1 as SGDLS and CDR2 as YYNGEE. The CDR3 DNA reads as TGTGCCAGCAGCGGGCCCCCGAAAGAGACCCAGTACTTC. Translation gives CASSGPPKETQYF. The entire variable domain, with the rest obtained from reference TRBV9 and TRBJ2-5, is as follows: DSGVTQTPKHLITATGQRVTLRCSPRSGDLSVYWYQQSLDQGLQFLIQYYNGEERAKGNILERFSAQQFPDLHSELNLSSLELGDSALYFCASSGPPKETQYFGPGTRLLVL.

This chain links TRBV6-5 with TRBJ1-5; unclear D gene. The V end lost 2 bases, the J end lost 6 bases, and 8 bases lay between the germline ends. CDR3 length: 13 amino acids. The germline CDR1 and CDR2 sequences are MNHEY and SVGAGI. Written as DNA, the CDR3 is TGTGCCAGCAGTTACCGGGCGGGTCAGCCCCAGCATTTT. The encoded protein is CASSYRAGQPQHF.

This clonotype was seen a few times. This rearrangement joins TRBV4-3 to TRBJ2-5, with D hard to call. The J call may be mistaken, given a closer DNA end match to TRBJ2-1. Per germline, CDR1 LGHNA and CDR2 YSLEER. The CDR3 has 14 residues. CDR3: CASSQVGPVNEQFF. CDR3 bases: TGCGCCAGCAGCCAAGTCGGGCCAGTCAATGAGCAGTTCTTC.

The chain combines TRBV3-1 with TRBJ2-5; 8 nucleotides line up with TRBD1. V lost 3 bases, J lost 2 bases, and 8 bases stayed unmatched. Germline loops: CDR1 LGHDT, CDR2 YNNKEL (reference sequence). The CDR3 has 16 residues. This chain's CDR3 is CASSHPGTGFQETQYF. In DNA form, the CDR3 reads TGTGCCAGCAGCCATCCCGGGACAGGCTTTCAAGAGACCCAGTACTTC.

The J gene is TRBJ2-1, the V gene TRBV15; 8 nucleotides agree with TRBD2. CDR3 length equals 17 residues. Germline assignment: CDR1 LNHNV and CDR2 YYDKDF (reference sequence). V lost 1 base to trimming and J lost 5 bases; unmatched junction nucleotides: 10. The CDR3 protein is CATSRALGTRDDNEQFF. The CDR3 DNA is TGTGCCACCAGCAGAGCCTTAGGGACTAGGGATGACAATGAGCAGTTCTTC.

There are a few counts of this clonotype. The V and J genes are TRBV29-1 and TRBJ2-5; 10 positions match TRBD1. With 7 bases clipped from V and 4 bases from J, the junction kept 9 bases outside the gene matches. The length of the CDR3 is 14 residues. Germline loops: CDR1 SQVTM, CDR2 ANQGSEA. The CDR3 DNA is TGCAGCGCAACCACCGGGACAGGGGTAGAGACCCAGTACTTC. Its protein product is CSATTGTGVETQYF. Drawing the rest from reference TRBV29-1 and TRBJ2-5, the complete variable domain is SAVISQKPSRDICQRGTSLTIQCQVDSQVTMMFWYRQQPGQSLTLIATANQGSEATYESGFVIDKFPISRPNLTFSTLTVSNMSPEDSSIYLCSATTGTGVETQYFGPGTRLLVL.

The rearrangement links TRBV20-1 to TRBJ2-2; 8 bases align to TRBD2. Germline assignment: CDR1 DFQATT and CDR2 SNEGSKA (reference sequence). CDR3 length: 19 amino acids. Germline trimming cut 0 bases from V and 0 bases from J; bases unmatched to any gene: 12. In DNA, the CDR3 is TGCAGTGCTAGAGATCGAAGGGTGGCGGGAGGTACGAACACCGGGGAGCTGTTTTTT. It encodes CSARDRRVAGGTNTGELFF.

The chain links TRBV11-2 to TRBJ2-7; D might be TRBD1 (6 bases). V lost 5 bases and J 3 bases, leaving 23 bases between the germline ends. Germline V gene data show CDR1 as SGHAT and CDR2 as FQNNGV. This CDR3 region has 17 residues. This CDR3 is CASSPLSRRGSHYEQYF. CDR3 DNA: TGTGCCAGCAGCCCCCTTTCCAGAAGGGGGTCCCACTACGAGCAGTACTTC.

This clonotype was observed a handful of times. The chain carries TRBV4-2 and TRBJ2-3; D gene unclear. The CDR3 consists of 15 residues. Germline CDR1 and CDR2: LGHNA and YNFKEQ. V lost 2 bases to trimming and J lost 3 bases, with 12 bases between them. CDR3 protein: CASSQSPDQTDTQYF. The CDR3 DNA sequence: TGTGCCAGCAGCCAATCACCGGATCAGACAGATACGCAGTATTTT.

The chain carries TRBV10-3 and TRBJ2-2, with D perhaps TRBD2 (7 bases). The germline V gene has CDR1 ENHRY and CDR2 SYGVKD. Trimming cost V 2 bases and J 0 bases, with 10 bases left between them. The CDR3 consists of 16 residues. The CDR3 DNA follows: TGTGCCATCAGTGAGCCCGGGGGGCCGAACACCGGGGAGCTGTTTTTT. This sequence encodes CAISEPGGPNTGELFF.

V and J are TRBV13 and TRBJ1-1; D might be TRBD1 (6 bases). Germline V gene lookup returns CDR1 PRHDT and CDR2 FYEKMQ (reference sequence). The CDR3 is 16 amino acids. V was trimmed by 6 bases and J by 0 bases, leaving 17 bases between them. This chain's CDR3 is CASRLIRQVVNTEAFF. In DNA, the CDR3 is TGTGCCAGCAGGTTGATTAGACAGGTTGTGAACACTGAAGCTTTCTTT.

This chain connects TRBV5-1 to TRBJ2-5; D may be TRBD1 (6 bases). Trimming cost V 1 base and J 5 bases, with 12 bases left between them. Germline V gives CDR1 SGHRS, CDR2 YFSETQ. The CDR3 is 14 residues long. The CDR3 DNA sequence: TGCGCCAGCAGCTTGCAGGGGAACTCGGAGACCCAGTACTTC. Protein product: CASSLQGNSETQYF.